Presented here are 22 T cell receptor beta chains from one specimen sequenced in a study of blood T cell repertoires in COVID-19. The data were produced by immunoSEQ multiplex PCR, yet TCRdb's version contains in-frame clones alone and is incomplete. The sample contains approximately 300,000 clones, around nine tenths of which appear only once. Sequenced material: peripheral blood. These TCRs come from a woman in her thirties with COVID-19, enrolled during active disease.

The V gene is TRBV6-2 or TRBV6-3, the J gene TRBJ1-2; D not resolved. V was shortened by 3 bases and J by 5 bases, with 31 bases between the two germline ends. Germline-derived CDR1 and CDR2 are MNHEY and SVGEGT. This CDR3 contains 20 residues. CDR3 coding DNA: TGTGCCAGCAGTTATACTACGTCGGGTGACTTTGCGAGGCTAGTTTATGGCTACACCTTC. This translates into CASSYTTSGDFARLVYGYTF.

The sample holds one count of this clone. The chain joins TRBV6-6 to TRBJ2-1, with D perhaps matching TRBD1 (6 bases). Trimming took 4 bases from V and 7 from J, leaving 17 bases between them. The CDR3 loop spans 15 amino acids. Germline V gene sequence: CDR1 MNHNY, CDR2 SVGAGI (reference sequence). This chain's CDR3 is CASSFGQMVGNEQFF. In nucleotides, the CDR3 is TGTGCCAGCAGTTTCGGACAGATGGTTGGAAATGAGCAGTTCTTC.

The CDR3 is CASSTRDRGWETQYF. The CDR3, as DNA: TGTGCCAGCAGCACAAGGGACAGGGGTTGGGAGACCCAGTACTTC. V and J are TRBV7-9 and TRBJ2-5, with 10 bases lining up with TRBD1. Germline values: CDR1 SEHNR, CDR2 FQNEAQ (reference sequence). V lost 5 bases, J lost 5 bases, and 8 bases stayed unmatched. This CDR3 spans 15 amino acids. The full variable domain, its missing parts supplied by reference TRBV7-9 and TRBJ2-5, is DTGVSQNPRHKITKRGQNVTFRCDPISEHNRLYWYRQTLGQGPEFLTYFQNEAQLEKSRLLSDRFSAERPKGSFSTLEIQRTEQGDSAMYLCASSTRDRGWETQYFGPGTRLLVL.

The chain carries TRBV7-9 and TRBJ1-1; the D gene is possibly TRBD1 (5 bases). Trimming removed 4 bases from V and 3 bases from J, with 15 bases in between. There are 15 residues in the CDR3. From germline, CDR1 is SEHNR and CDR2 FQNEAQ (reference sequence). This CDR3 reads CASSSGQGGDTEAFF. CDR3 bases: TGTGCCAGCAGCTCTGGCCAGGGAGGAGACACTGAAGCTTTCTTT.

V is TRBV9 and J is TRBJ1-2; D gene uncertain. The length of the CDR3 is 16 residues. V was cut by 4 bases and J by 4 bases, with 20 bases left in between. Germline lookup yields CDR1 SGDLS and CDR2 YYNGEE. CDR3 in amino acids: CASSPSTRTAPYGYTF. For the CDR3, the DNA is TGTGCCAGCAGCCCGTCAACAAGGACTGCCCCCTATGGCTACACCTTC.

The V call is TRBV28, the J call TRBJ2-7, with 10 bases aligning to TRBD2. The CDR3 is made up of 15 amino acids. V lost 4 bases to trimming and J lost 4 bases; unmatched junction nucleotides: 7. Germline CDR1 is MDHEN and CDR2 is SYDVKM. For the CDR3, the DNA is TGTGCCAGCAGTTCCCGGACTAGCGGCCCATACGAGCAGTACTTC. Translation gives CASSSRTSGPYEQYF.

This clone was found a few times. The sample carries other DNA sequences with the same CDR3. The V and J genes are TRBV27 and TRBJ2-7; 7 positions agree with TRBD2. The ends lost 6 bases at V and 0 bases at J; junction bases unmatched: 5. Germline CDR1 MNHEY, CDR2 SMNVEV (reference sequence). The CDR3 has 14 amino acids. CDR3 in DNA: TGTGCCAGCAGCCGAGCGGGGCTCTCCTACGAGCAGTACTTC. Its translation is CASSRAGLSYEQYF.

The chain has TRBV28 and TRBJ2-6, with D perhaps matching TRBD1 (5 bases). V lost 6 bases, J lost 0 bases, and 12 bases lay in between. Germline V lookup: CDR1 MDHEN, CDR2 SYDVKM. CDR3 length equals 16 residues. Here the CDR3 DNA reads TGTGCCAGCAGACGAGCAGGGTCCTCTGGGGCCAACGTCCTGACTTTC. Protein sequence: CASRRAGSSGANVLTF.

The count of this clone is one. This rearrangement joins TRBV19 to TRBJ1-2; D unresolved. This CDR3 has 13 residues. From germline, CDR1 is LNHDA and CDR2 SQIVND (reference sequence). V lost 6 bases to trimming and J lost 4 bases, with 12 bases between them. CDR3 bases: TGTGCCAGTAGGAGAGGCTCTGGCTATGGCTACACCTTC. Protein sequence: CASRRGSGYGYTF. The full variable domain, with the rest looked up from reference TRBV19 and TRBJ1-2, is DGGITQSPKYLFRKEGQNVTLSCEQNLNHDAMYWYRQDPGQGLRLIYYSQIVNDFQKGDIAEGYSVSREKKESFPLTVTSAQKNPTAFYLCASRRGSGYGYTFGSGTRLTVV.

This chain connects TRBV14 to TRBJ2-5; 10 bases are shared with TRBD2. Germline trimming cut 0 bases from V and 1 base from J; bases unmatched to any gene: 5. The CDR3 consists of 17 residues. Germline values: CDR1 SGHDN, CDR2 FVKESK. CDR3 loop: CASSQDPAGGTQETQYF. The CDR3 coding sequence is TGTGCCAGCAGCCAAGATCCAGCGGGAGGGACCCAAGAGACCCAGTACTTC. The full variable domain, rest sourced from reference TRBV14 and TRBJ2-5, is EAGVTQFPSHSVIEKGQTVTLRCDPISGHDNLYWYRRVMGKEIKFLLHFVKESKQDESGMPNNRFLAERTGGTYSTLKVQPAELEDSGVYFCASSQDPAGGTQETQYFGPGTRLLVL.

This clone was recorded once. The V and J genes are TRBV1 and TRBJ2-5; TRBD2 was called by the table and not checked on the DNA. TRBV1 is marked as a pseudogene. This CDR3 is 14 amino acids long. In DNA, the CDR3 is TGCACCAGCAGCAGCCCCAGATGGGAGGACACCCAGTACTTC. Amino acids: CTSSSPRWEDTQYF.

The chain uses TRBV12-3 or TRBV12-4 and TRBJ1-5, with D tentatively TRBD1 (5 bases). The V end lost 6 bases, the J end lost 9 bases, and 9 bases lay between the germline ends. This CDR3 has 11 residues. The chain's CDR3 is CASSRGGPQHF. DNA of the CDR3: TGTGCCAGCAGCCGGGGGGGGCCCCAGCATTTT.

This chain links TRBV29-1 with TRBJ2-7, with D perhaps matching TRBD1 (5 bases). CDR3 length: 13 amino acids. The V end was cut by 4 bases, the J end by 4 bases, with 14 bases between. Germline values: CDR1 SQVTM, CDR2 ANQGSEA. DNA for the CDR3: TGCAGCGTTGGACAGTTAGCCGGGTACGAGCAGTACTTC. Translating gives CSVGQLAGYEQYF.

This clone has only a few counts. CDR3 coding DNA: TGCGCCAGCGGACTAGCGGGAGGACGTCACACAGATACGCAGTATTTT. This gives the protein CASGLAGGRHTDTQYF. The V and J genes are TRBV4-1 and TRBJ2-3, with 14 bases identical to TRBD2. The germline CDR1 and CDR2 sequences are MGHRA and YSYEKL. Trimming cost V 8 bases and J 2 bases; bases outside gene matches: 6. The CDR3 covers 16 residues.

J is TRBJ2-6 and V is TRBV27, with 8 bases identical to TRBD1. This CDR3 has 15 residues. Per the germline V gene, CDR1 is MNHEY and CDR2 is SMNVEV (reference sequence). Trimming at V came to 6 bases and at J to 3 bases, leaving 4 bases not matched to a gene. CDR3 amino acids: CASRVQGGGANVLTF. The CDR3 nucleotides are TGTGCCAGCAGGGTACAGGGGGGTGGGGCCAACGTCCTGACTTTC.

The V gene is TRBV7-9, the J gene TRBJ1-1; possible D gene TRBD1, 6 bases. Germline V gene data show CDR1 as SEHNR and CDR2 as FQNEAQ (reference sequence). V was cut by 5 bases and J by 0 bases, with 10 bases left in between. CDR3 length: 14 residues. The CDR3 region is CASSRWTVNTEAFF. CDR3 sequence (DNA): TGTGCCAGCAGCCGTTGGACAGTGAACACTGAAGCTTTCTTT.

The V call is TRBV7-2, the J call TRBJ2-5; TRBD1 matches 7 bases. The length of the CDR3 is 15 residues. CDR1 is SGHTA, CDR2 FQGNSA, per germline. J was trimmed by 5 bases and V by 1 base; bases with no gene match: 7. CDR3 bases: TGTGCCAGCAGCTTAGTCGAAGGGGGCGGGGAGACCCAGTACTTC. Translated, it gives CASSLVEGGGETQYF.

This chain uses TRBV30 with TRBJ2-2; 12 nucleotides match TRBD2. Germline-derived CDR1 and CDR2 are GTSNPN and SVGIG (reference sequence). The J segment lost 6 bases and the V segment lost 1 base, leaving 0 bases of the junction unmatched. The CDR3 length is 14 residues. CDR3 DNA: TGTGCCTGGAGTGGGACTAGCGGGGCCGGGGAGCTGTTTTTT. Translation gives CAWSGTSGAGELFF.

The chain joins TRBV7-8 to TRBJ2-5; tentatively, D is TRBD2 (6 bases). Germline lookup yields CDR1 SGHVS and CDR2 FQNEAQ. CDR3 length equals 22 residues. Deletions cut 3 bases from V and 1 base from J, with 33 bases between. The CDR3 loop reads CASSFWGVGMGPIRRVQETQYF. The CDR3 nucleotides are TGTGCCAGCAGCTTTTGGGGGGTTGGGATGGGACCGATACGGCGCGTCCAAGAGACCCAGTACTTC.

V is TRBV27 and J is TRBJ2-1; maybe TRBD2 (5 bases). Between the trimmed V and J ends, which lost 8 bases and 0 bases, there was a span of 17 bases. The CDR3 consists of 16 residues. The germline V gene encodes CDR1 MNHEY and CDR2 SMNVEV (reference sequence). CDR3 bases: TGTGCCAGCCACCCTGGGAGCGGTCTCTCCTACAATGAGCAGTTCTTC. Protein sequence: CASHPGSGLSYNEQFF.

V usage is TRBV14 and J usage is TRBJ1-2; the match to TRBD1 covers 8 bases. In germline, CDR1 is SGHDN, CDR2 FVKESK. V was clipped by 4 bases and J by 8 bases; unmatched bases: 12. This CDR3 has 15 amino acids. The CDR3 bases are TGTGCCAGCAGCCTACTGACAGGGGCATACGAAGGCTACACCTTC. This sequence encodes CASSLLTGAYEGYTF. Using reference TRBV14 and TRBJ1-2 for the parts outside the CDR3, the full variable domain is EAGVTQFPSHSVIEKGQTVTLRCDPISGHDNLYWYRRVMGKEIKFLLHFVKESKQDESGMPNNRFLAERTGGTYSTLKVQPAELEDSGVYFCASSLLTGAYEGYTFGSGTRLTVV.

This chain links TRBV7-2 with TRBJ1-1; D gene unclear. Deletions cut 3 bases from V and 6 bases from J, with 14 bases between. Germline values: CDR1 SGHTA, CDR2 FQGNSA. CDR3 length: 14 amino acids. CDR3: CASSFPTREAEAFF. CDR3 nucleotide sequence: TGTGCCAGCAGCTTCCCTACGAGGGAAGCTGAAGCTTTCTTT.